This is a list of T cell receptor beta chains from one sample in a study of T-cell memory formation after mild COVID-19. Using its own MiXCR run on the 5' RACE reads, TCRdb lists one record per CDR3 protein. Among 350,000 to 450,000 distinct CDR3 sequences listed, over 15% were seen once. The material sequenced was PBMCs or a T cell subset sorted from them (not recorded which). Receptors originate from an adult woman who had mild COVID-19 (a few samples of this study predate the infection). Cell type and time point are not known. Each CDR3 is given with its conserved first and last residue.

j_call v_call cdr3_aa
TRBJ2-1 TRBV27 CASSFSETAYNEQFF
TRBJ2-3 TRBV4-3 CASSQDRRGGPYTDTQYF
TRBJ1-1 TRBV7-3 CASSPDRGSRREAFF
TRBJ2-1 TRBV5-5 CASSLALVAGYNEQFF
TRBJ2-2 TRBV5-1 CASSLTGGELFF
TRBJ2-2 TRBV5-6 CASSLAFSGEDYTGELFF
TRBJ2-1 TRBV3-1 CASSPEPTGGSSYNEQFF
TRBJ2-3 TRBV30 CAWRWRAPDTQYF
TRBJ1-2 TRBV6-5 CAIGPPGSYGYTF
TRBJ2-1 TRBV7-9 CASSLRRSLDEQFF
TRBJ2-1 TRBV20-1 CSAGEQFF
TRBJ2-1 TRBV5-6 CASSAGTSGMYNEQFF
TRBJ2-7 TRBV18 CASSPPSAYEQYF
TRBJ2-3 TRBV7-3 CASSSSGRDTQYF
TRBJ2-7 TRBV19 CASTSVSYEQYF
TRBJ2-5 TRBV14 CASSQAPFGTSGQETQYF
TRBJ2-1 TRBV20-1 CSARVGAGLYNEQFF
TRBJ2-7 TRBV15 CATSSTSGVAYEQYF
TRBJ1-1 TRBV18 CASSPTASIGEAFF
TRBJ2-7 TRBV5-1 CASSLRPGGFPEQYF
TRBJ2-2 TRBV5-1 CASSFSPPGQGGTGELFF
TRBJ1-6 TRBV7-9 CASTTGQGSFGDSPLHF
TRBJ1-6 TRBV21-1 CASSPGGGNSPLHF
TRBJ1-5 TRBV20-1 CSATGDGNQPQHF
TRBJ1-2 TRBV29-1 CSVGDRGLNYGYTF
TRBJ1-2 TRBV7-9 CASSSKGNYGYTF
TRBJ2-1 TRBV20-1 CSARGGQREIYNEQFF
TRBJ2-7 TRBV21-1 CASSKGQGGHEQYF
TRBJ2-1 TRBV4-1 CASSQDIQGGNEQFF
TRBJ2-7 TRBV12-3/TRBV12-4 CASSSVGPRYF